Each of the 13 T cell receptor beta chains below was sequenced from the same sample in a study of control samples from healthy donors and cancer patients (dated by TCRdb to 2020 to 2022). The receptor library was made with the immunoSEQ multiplex PCR assay. Held by TCRdb, this immuneACCESS table contains in-frame sequences only and omits some clones. Under half of the omission traces to an unresolved V gene where checked; the cause of the rest is unknown. The sample records some 130,000 clones, roughly 91% of which are singletons. 1.5% to 2% of the sample is taken by the ten largest. The sequencing sample was made of PBMCs. All receptors come from a man aged 45-60 years with head and neck cancer.

V and J are TRBV6-6 and TRBJ1-3; D is ambiguous. Trimming stripped 4 bases from V and 1 base from J, with 14 bases between. CDR3 length: 16 residues. CDR1 MNHNY and CDR2 SVGAGI come from the germline V gene (reference sequence). Here the CDR3 reads CASSLSSSLSGNTIYF. CDR3 sequence (DNA): TGTGCCAGCAGTTTGTCATCATCTCTTTCTGGAAACACCATATATTTT.

The rearrangement joins TRBV7-8 to TRBJ2-3; TRBD2 is a possible D gene (7 bases). The germline V and J ends were trimmed by 2 bases and 3 bases, with 24 bases remaining between them. The CDR3 is made up of 19 amino acids. CDR1 and CDR2 from the germline V gene are SGHVS and FQNEAQ. CDR3 residues: CASSLRSAGAVRGTDTQYF. The CDR3 nucleotides read TGTGCCAGCAGCTTAAGGAGCGCGGGGGCCGTCCGTGGGACAGATACGCAGTATTTT.

The rearrangement uses TRBV7-3 and TRBJ1-1; D is unclear. Trimming pared 2 bases from V and 1 base from J, leaving 8 bases between. From germline, CDR1 is SGHTA and CDR2 FQGTGA. The CDR3 length is 14 residues. CDR3 sequence reads: CASSLEAGNTEAFF. As DNA, the CDR3 is TGTGCCAGCAGCTTAGAGGCAGGGAACACTGAAGCTTTCTTT. Together with reference TRBV7-3 and TRBJ1-1, the CDR3 gives the full variable domain: GAGVSQTPSNKVTEKGKYVELRCDPISGHTALYWYRQSLGQGPEFLIYFQGTGAADDSGLPNDRFFAVRPEGSVSTLKIQRTERGDSAVYLCASSLEAGNTEAFFGQGTRLTVV.

The chain combines TRBV18 with TRBJ2-5, with 10 nucleotides matching TRBD2. Trimming at V came to 4 bases and at J to 4 bases, leaving 15 bases not matched to a gene. The CDR3 sequence is 18 residues long. The germline V gene encodes CDR1 KGHSH and CDR2 LQKENI. CDR3 sequence: CASSQTNPSSGGLETQYF. CDR3 sequence (DNA): TGTGCCAGCTCACAGACGAACCCCTCTAGCGGGGGCTTAGAGACCCAGTACTTC.

V gene TRBV4-2 combines with J gene TRBJ1-5; 7 bases fit TRBD1. Germline loops: CDR1 LGHNA, CDR2 YNFKEQ. The V and J ends lost 0 bases and 4 bases, in that order; junction bases with no gene match: 3. The CDR3 is made up of 15 amino acids. For the CDR3, the DNA is TGTGCCAGCAGCCAAGAGGGACAGCAGAATCAGCCCCAGCATTTT. Translating it yields CASSQEGQQNQPQHF.

The chain links TRBV6-2 or TRBV6-3 to TRBJ1-1, with D perhaps TRBD1 (5 bases). Germline lookup yields CDR1 MNHEY and CDR2 SVGEGT. The V end was cut by 2 bases, the J end by 5 bases, with 9 bases between. The CDR3 contains 13 residues. CDR3 sequence: CASSYPGGTEAFF. CDR3 bases: TGTGCCAGCAGTTACCCCGGGGGAACTGAAGCTTTCTTT.

The genes are TRBV5-6 and TRBJ1-2; TRBD1 might be the D (6 bases). CDR1 and CDR2 (germline): SGHDT, YYEEEE. V was clipped by 1 base and J by 2 bases, with 12 bases between them. The CDR3 is 15 residues long. CDR3 region: CASSLPRGKNYGYTF. The CDR3 DNA reads as TGTGCCAGCAGCTTGCCCAGGGGAAAAAACTATGGCTACACCTTC.

This clone was recorded once. This rearrangement joins TRBV5-1 to TRBJ2-7; 13 nucleotides agree with TRBD2. Germline V gene lookup returns CDR1 SGHRS and CDR2 YFSETQ. The CDR3 has 16 amino acids. The trim removed 4 bases at V and 2 bases at J, leaving 6 bases unmatched. In DNA form, the CDR3 reads TGCGCCAGCAGCGCGCGGACTAGCGGGAGCGCCTACGAGCAGTACTTC. Protein: CASSARTSGSAYEQYF.

This clone was seen repeatedly, ten times or more. CDR3 bases: TGTGCCAGCAGCCTCTCCCCATGGAGCACGCAGTATTTT. Amino acid sequence: CASSLSPWSTQYF. This chain joins TRBV27 and TRBJ2-3, with D hard to call. Germline lookup yields CDR1 MNHEY and CDR2 SMNVEV (reference sequence). This CDR3 region has 13 residues. The V gene lost 6 bases and the J gene lost 9 bases, with 16 bases spanning the gap.

V and J are TRBV7-4 and TRBJ1-1; D is ambiguous. Trimming removed 3 bases at V and 1 base at J, with 6 bases between. Per the germline V gene, CDR1 is SGHVT and CDR2 is SQSDAQ. This CDR3 is 13 amino acids long. CDR3 nucleotide sequence: TGTGCCAGCAGCTTTGTACAGAACACTGAAGCTTTCTTT. It yields the protein CASSFVQNTEAFF.

The V gene is TRBV6-5, the J gene TRBJ1-2; D is unclear. V was shortened by 4 bases and J by 3 bases, with 15 bases between the two germline ends. Germline loops: CDR1 MNHEY, CDR2 SVGAGI. The CDR3 is 15 amino acids. The DNA of the CDR3 is TGTGCCAGCAGTTCCCCGGGGAAGGGTGACTATGGCTACACCTTC. Translation gives CASSSPGKGDYGYTF.

The CDR3, as DNA: TGCGCCAGCAGCTACTCCATCGGGGGTACAGATACGCAGTATTTT. This codes for CASSYSIGGTDTQYF. The rearrangement joins TRBV5-1 to TRBJ2-3; D possibly corresponds to TRBD2 (6 bases). The V gene lost 3 bases and the J gene lost 3 bases, with 14 bases spanning the gap. Germline V gene data show CDR1 as SGHRS and CDR2 as YFSETQ. This CDR3 has 15 residues.

The gene calls are TRBV13 and TRBJ1-1; weak D call: TRBD1 (5 bases). Deletions cut 4 bases from V and 11 bases from J, with 11 bases between. CDR3 length: 11 residues. Germline V gives CDR1 PRHDT, CDR2 FYEKMQ (reference sequence). CDR3 loop: CASSWGPQAFF. DNA for the CDR3: TGTGCCAGCAGCTGGGGACCCCAGGCTTTCTTT.